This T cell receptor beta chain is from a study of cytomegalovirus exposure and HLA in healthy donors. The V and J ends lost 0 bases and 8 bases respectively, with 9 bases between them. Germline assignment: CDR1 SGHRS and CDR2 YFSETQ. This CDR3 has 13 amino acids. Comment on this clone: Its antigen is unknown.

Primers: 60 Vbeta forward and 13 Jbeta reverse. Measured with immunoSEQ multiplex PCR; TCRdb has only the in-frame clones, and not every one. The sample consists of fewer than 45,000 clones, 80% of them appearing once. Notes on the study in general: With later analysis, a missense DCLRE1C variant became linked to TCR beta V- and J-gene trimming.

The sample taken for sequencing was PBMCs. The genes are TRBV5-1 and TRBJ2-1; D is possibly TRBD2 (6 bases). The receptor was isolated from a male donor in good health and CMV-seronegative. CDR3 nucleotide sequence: TGCGCCAGCAGCTTGGGTCCGGGGGATGAGCAGTTCTTC. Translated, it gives CASSLGPGDEQFF.